This T cell receptor (beta chain) came from a study of blood T cell repertoires in COVID-19. Study information: PBMCs, B-cell-depleted T cells, or T cells provided the cDNA or gDNA that made up the material.

Residents of over 20 US areas, aged roughly 18 to 95 years, made up the participants. Assignments of participants to cohorts depended upon their own reported clinical history. CDR3 length: 14 amino acids. Germline V gene lookup returns CDR1 LNHDA and CDR2 SQIVND (reference sequence). With 6 bases clipped from V and 6 bases from J, the junction kept 9 bases outside the gene matches. As originally analysed: By means of reference gene primer amplification, nucleated cell counts were estimated. Clones were sequenced by immunoSEQ multiplex PCR, and TCRdb holds only the in-frame ones, with some missing. V, J and clone size were drawn from that table, and D and trimming were deduced from the DNA. The repertoire has roughly 400,000 clones, roughly 86% of them found once; the top ten carry about 1.7%.

This chain joins TRBV19 and TRBJ2-3; TRBD2 matches at 7 bases. Sequences were obtained from PBMCs or T cells enriched from blood (not recorded which). This receptor was identified in a woman in her twenties or thirties who had recovered from COVID-19. In DNA form, the CDR3 reads TGTGCCAGTAGGACGAGCGGGGCATCGGATACGCAGTATTTT. It translates to CASRTSGASDTQYF.